This T cell receptor beta chain was identified in a study of radiotherapy plus CTLA-4 blockade in lung cancer listed by TCRdb under 2018. In the study overall: Among enrolled patients, 18% had an objective response and 30% to 35% reached disease control. Findings and caveats that apply to the study as a whole: After treatment with radiotherapy and ipilimumab, TCR clones that originated in tumors expanded in peripheral blood. The strongest predictors of response, as reported, were early dynamic changes in blood T cell clones along with a rise in serum interferon-beta after radiation.

The study tested focal radiation therapy combined with CTLA-4 blockade (ipilimumab) in patients with chemo-refractory metastatic non-small-cell lung cancer. Library generation was performed with the immunoSEQ multiplex PCR assay. Imported from immuneACCESS, the table was reduced by TCRdb to in-frame sequences with V and J called. These copies leave out some clones; in studies compared against another copy, an unresolved V gene accounts for under half, and the cause of the remainder is not known. This sample comprises approximately 82,000 clones, about four fifths of them detected only once. About 14% of the sample is held by the ten biggest clonotypes. Note on this clone: Its specific antigen is unknown. Nothing much larger sits one base from this clone, and base qualities are not available.

The material was peripheral blood, obtained from a patient treated with radiotherapy plus ipilimumab. This receptor was identified in a human donor with non-small cell lung cancer that progressed on radiotherapy plus ipilimumab.

CDR3 protein: CASSFAGTLNTEAFF. The nucleotide sequence is TGTGCCAGCAGTTTCGCGGGGACTCTGAACACTGAAGCTTTCTTT. In this chain, TRBV28 is recombined with TRBJ1-1; the D gene is perhaps TRBD1, from 5 matching bases. V loses 3 bases of germline sequence and J loses 0 bases, and the interval between the two ends is 11 bases. The CDR3 covers 15 residues, taking in both the cysteine and the phenylalanine. The CDR3 DNA has 45 bases and is translated from base 1. Based on the germline V gene, the CDR1 and CDR2 sequences are MDHEN and SYDVKM.